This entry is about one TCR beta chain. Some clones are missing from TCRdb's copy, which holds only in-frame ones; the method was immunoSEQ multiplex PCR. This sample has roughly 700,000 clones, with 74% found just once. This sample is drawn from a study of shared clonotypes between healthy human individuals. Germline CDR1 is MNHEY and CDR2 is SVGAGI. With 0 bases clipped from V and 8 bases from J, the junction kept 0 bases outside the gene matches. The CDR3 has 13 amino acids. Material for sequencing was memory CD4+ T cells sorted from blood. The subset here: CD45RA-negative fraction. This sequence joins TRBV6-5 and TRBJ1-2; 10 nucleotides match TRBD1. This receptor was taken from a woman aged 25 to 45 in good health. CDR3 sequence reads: CASSYSTGGGYTF. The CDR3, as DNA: TGTGCCAGCAGTTACTCGACAGGGGGCGGCTACACCTTC.